This T cell receptor beta chain was retrieved from a study of response to subunit inactivated influenza vaccine. Findings and limits, study-wide: The authors suggested that every seasonal influenza vaccination recruits few new T cells.

This clonotype was seen more than once but under ten times. Its antigen remains unidentified. The CDR3 spans 15 residues. The V and J ends lost 5 bases and 2 bases respectively, with 15 bases between them. TCRdb passed the RT-PCR reads through MiXCR, listing each CDR3 protein once. Of hundreds of thousands of distinct CDR3 sequences in the sample, 14% were seen once. The chain carries TRBV12-3 or TRBV12-4 and TRBJ1-2, with D possibly being TRBD1 (5 bases). The source is a man aged 50 to 59 who received an inactivated influenza vaccine. The sequencing here drew on PBMCs from blood, taken 14 to 15 days before vaccination. The CDR3 coding sequence is TGTGCCAGCAGTGCGGGGGGGGTCGGCAACTATGGCTACACCTTC. This codes for CASSAGGVGNYGYTF.